This T cell receptor beta chain was sequenced during a study of T cell responses to AZD1222 COVID-19 vaccine. Study-wide points: Nearly half of the spike-specific TCRs reportedly recognize variant regions that carry no mutations. There were mostly white British donors and more females than males, and clonal diversity was possibly underestimated. Compared with day 0, the breadth and depth of the Spike-specific TCR repertoire rose significantly after two doses of AZD1222.

Method: immunoSEQ multiplex PCR; TCRdb's copy keeps in-frame clones and lacks some. This sample carries about 100,000 clones, around nine tenths of them seen once, and the ten largest clones take roughly 15%. This clone showed up just once. Its antigen is currently unknown. CDR3 length equals 15 residues. This TCR was recovered from an adult in good health. V usage is TRBV21-1 and J usage is TRBJ1-5. TRBV21-1 is a documented pseudogene. Sequences were derived from peripheral blood, sampled on day 0 of AZD1222 vaccination. This chain's CDR3 is CATGGHREDNQPQHF. The CDR3 DNA reads as TGTGCCACGGGGGGCCACAGGGAAGACAATCAGCCCCAGCATTTT.